This record looks at one T cell receptor beta chain sequence and its context. This sample was included in a study of immune evolution from preneoplasia to lung adenocarcinoma. Trimming took 3 bases from V and 0 from J, leaving 17 bases between them. Germline assignment: CDR1 SQVTM and CDR2 ANQGSEA. CDR3 length: 16 residues. Patients had resection in Japan or China between about 2014 and 2018. Two lung cancer pathologists independently confirmed each histologic diagnosis. Produced via immunoSEQ multiplex PCR; TCRdb's table is partial and in-frame only. The data show 6,500 to 7,500 clones, more than 65% seen once.

Sequencing used FFPE lung adenocarcinoma in situ tissue. This receptor was identified in a person in their sixties or seventies with lung adenocarcinoma. The chain links TRBV29-1 to TRBJ1-2; unclear D gene. The CDR3 sequence is CSVELPRADANYGYTF. DNA of the CDR3: TGCAGCGTTGAGTTACCCCGGGCCGACGCTAACTATGGCTACACCTTC.